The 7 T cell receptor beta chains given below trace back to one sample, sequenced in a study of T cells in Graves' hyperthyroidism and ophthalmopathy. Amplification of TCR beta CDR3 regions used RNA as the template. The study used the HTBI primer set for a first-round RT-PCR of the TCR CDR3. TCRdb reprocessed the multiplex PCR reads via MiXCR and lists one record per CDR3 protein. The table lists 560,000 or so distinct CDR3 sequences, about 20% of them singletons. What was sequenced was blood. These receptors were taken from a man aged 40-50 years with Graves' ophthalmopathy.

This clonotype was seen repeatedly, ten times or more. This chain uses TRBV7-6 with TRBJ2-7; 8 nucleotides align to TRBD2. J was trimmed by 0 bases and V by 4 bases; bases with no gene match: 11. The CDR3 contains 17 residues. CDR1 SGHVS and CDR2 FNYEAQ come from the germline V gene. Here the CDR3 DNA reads TGTGCCAGCAGCTCCCCAGCGGGAGAGGACCACTCCTACGAGCAGTACTTC. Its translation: CASSSPAGEDHSYEQYF.

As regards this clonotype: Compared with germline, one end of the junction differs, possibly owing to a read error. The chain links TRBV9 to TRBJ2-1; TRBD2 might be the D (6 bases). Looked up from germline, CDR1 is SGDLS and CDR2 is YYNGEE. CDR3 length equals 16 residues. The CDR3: CASNVAGGRRTNEQFF. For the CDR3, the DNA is TGTGCCAGCAACGTAGCCGGAGGGCGGCGTACCAATGAGCAGTTCTTC.

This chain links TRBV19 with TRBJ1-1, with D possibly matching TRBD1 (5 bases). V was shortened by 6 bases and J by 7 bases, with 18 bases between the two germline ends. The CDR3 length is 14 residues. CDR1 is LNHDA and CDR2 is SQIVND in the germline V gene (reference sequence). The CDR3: CASSTRMGQLEAFF. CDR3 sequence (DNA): TGTGCCAGTAGCACTAGGATGGGGCAGCTTGAAGCTTTCTTT. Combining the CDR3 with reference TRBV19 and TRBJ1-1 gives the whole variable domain DGGITQSPKYLFRKEGQNVTLSCEQNLNHDAMYWYRQDPGQGLRLIYYSQIVNDFQKGDIAEGYSVSREKKESFPLTVTSAQKNPTAFYLCASSTRMGQLEAFFGQGTRLTVV.

CDR3 residues: CASRNNRGAAGELFF. The DNA of the CDR3 is TGTGCCAGCAGAAACAATCGGGGGGCTGCCGGGGAGCTGTTTTTT. This chain connects TRBV7-2 to TRBJ2-2; perhaps TRBD2 as D (7 bases). The V gene lost 6 bases and the J gene lost 6 bases, with 17 bases spanning the gap. CDR3 length: 15 residues. CDR1 SGHTA and CDR2 FQGNSA come from the germline V gene.

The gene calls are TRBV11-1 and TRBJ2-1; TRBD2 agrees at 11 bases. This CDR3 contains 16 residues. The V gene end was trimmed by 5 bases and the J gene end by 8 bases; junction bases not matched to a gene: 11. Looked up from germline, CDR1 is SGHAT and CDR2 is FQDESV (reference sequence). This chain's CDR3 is CASSAITSGRGHEQFF. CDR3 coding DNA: TGTGCCAGCAGCGCAATTACTAGCGGGAGAGGGCATGAGCAGTTCTTC.

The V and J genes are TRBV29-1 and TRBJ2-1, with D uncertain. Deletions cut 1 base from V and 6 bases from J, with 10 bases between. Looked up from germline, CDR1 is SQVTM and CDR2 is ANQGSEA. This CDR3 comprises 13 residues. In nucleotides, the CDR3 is TGCAGCGTTGAAGGGGTTTTTGCCAATGAGCAGTTCTTC. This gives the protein CSVEGVFANEQFF.

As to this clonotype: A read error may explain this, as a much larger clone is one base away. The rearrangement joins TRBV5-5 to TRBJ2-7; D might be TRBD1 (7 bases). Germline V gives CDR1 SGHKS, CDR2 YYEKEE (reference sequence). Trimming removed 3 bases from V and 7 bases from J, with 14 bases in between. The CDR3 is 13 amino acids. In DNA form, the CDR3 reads TGTGCCAGCAGCTGGAGGGACAGTAATGAGCAGTACTTC. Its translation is CASSWRDSNEQYF.